The rows below give T cell receptor beta chains drawn from one sample of a study of shared clonotypes between healthy human individuals. Using immunoSEQ multiplex PCR, the repertoire was profiled, and TCRdb retains in-frame clones only, with some absent. The sample lists roughly 2.2 million clones, 85% to 95% occurring once. Specimen: naive CD4+ T cells from PBMCs. Receptor source: a man aged 18 to 29 in good health. Some clones in this sample may be carry-over from other donors' samples. Each CDR3 is given with its conserved first and last residue. D genes are given only for firm matches. Clone size is stated in some rows and not others, as once, few, many or a class when expanded.

>TRBJ2-1|.|TRBV28|TRBD1
CASVRTGDYNEQFF
TGTGCCAGCGTCAGGACAGGGGACTACAATGAGCAGTTCTTC
>TRBJ2-3|.|TRBV30|.
CAWSTSGRGSTDTQYF
TGTGCCTGGAGTACCTCAGGACGGGGAAGCACAGATACGCAGTATTTT
>TRBJ2-7|once|TRBV5-4|TRBD1
CASSLTGTGGREQYF
TGTGCCAGCAGCTTGACGGGGACAGGGGGCAGAGAGCAGTACTTC
>TRBJ2-7|.|TRBV27|.
CASSLHPVGGPHPYEQYF
TGTGCCAGCAGTTTGCATCCAGTAGGGGGACCGCACCCATACGAGCAGTACTTC
>TRBJ2-7|.|TRBV2|.
CASSEVYYEQYF
TGTGCCAGCAGTGAGGTTTACTACGAGCAGTACTTC
>TRBJ2-3|.|TRBV10-3|.
CAISSSGATDTQYF
TGTGCCATCAGTTCCTCGGGGGCCACAGATACGCAGTATTTT
>TRBJ1-1|few|TRBV7-9|TRBD1
CASSATRQGRTEAFF
TGTGCCAGCAGCGCCACCCGACAGGGTCGGACTGAAGCTTTCTTT
>TRBJ1-5|.|TRBV2|.
CASSLQGRGGQPQHF
TGTGCCAGCAGTCTACAGGGTAGGGGAGGTCAGCCCCAGCATTTT
>TRBJ2-7|.|TRBV7-9|.
CASSLGQVYEQYF
TGTGCCAGCAGCTTGGGTCAGGTCTACGAGCAGTACTTC
>TRBJ1-2|.|TRBV27|.
CASRLRGSYGYTF
TGTGCCAGCAGACTCCGGGGATCCTATGGCTACACCTTC
>TRBJ2-7|.|TRBV6-1|.
CASSEARYEQYF
TGTGCCAGCAGTGAAGCACGGTACGAGCAGTACTTC
>TRBJ2-3|.|TRBV7-3|TRBD2
CASSLTAGALTDTQYF
TGTGCCAGCAGCTTAACAGCGGGAGCGCTCACAGATACGCAGTATTTT
>TRBJ1-1|.|TRBV29-1|.
CSVEFHSGTEAFF
TGCAGCGTTGAATTTCATTCGGGCACTGAAGCTTTCTTT
>TRBJ1-1|.|TRBV28|.
CASEGGTEAFF
TGTGCCAGCGAAGGGGGGACTGAAGCTTTCTTT
>TRBJ1-2|.|TRBV28|.
CASSLGGGGYTF
TGTGCCAGCAGTTTAGGGGGAGGTGGCTACACCTTC
>TRBJ2-7|.|TRBV18|.
CASSPLPTRGREQYF
TGTGCCAGCTCACCATTGCCTACTCGAGGGCGCGAGCAGTACTTC
>TRBJ2-7|.|TRBV7-2|TRBD2
CASSPPGLAGGSHEQYF
TGTGCCAGCAGCCCGCCAGGACTAGCGGGAGGCTCCCACGAGCAGTACTTC
>TRBJ1-2|.|TRBV28|.
CASRTPTLRYGYTF
TGTGCCAGCAGAACCCCGACACTGCGCTATGGCTACACCTTC
>TRBJ1-5|.|TRBV15|.
CATSRDPGVPQPQHF
TGTGCCACCAGCAGAGATCCAGGGGTCCCCCAGCCCCAGCATTTT
>TRBJ2-3|.|TRBV5-4|.
CASSPPGTRSTDTQYF
TGTGCCAGCAGCCCCCCCGGGACAAGGTCGACAGATACGCAGTATTTT
>TRBJ1-2|.|TRBV5-1|TRBD1
CASSLAGQGGYGYTF
TGCGCCAGCAGCTTGGCGGGACAGGGTGGCTATGGCTACACCTTC
>TRBJ1-2|few|TRBV19|.
CASSSQRTANYGYTF
TGTGCCAGTAGTTCTCAACGGACGGCCAACTATGGCTACACCTTC
>TRBJ2-7|.|TRBV7-6|TRBD1
CASSLRIQGTGDEQYF
TGTGCCAGCAGCTTAAGAATACAGGGGACAGGCGACGAGCAGTACTTC
>TRBJ1-3|.|TRBV18|.
CASGQGTGNTIYF
TGTGCCAGCGGCCAGGGTACTGGAAACACCATATATTTT
>TRBJ2-3|once|TRBV4-1|.
CASSLGYRSSTDTQYF
TGCGCCAGCAGCCTCGGCTACCGTTCCTCCACAGATACGCAGTATTTT
>TRBJ2-7|.|TRBV9|.
CASSVDAGRSYEQYF
TGTGCCAGCAGCGTAGATGCGGGAAGGTCCTACGAGCAGTACTTC
>TRBJ2-7|.|TRBV7-9|TRBD2
CASSLLTSGAYEQYF
TGTGCCAGCAGCTTACTGACTAGCGGCGCCTACGAGCAGTACTTC
>TRBJ2-3|.|TRBV2|.
CASTGHSTGVQYF
TGTGCCAGCACGGGACATTCAACTGGTGTGCAGTATTTT
>TRBJ1-4|.|TRBV18|.
CASSDQGLRATNEKLFF
TGTGCCAGCTCAGACCAGGGTCTAAGGGCAACTAATGAAAAACTGTTTTTT
>TRBJ1-1|.|TRBV5-1|TRBD1
CASSSVEGATFTEAFF
TGCGCCAGCAGTTCTGTAGAGGGGGCCACATTCACTGAAGCTTTCTTT
>TRBJ1-3|few|TRBV18|.
CASSPGTSGNTIYF
TGTGCCAGCTCACCTGGGACCTCTGGAAACACCATATATTTT
>TRBJ2-3|.|TRBV19|.
CASSLDSTDTQYF
TGTGCCAGTAGTTTAGATAGCACAGATACGCAGTATTTT
>TRBJ2-1|.|TRBV5-1|TRBD2
CASSLEREGLNEQFF
TGCGCCAGCAGCTTGGAGCGGGAGGGCCTCAATGAGCAGTTCTTC
>TRBJ1-2|.|TRBV5-5|TRBD1
CASSHTASGQGADSRGYTF
TGTGCCAGCAGCCATACTGCGTCGGGACAGGGGGCCGATAGTCGTGGCTACACCTTC
>TRBJ1-3|.|TRBV21-1|.
CASSTRTGSGNTIYF
TGTGCCAGCAGCACCAGGACAGGGTCTGGAAACACCATATATTTT
>TRBJ2-7|.|TRBV6-5|TRBD2
CASRQPRAGTYEQYF
TGTGCCAGCAGGCAGCCGAGAGCGGGGACCTACGAGCAGTACTTC
>TRBJ2-5|.|TRBV7-2|TRBD1
CASSSTGTGGAETQYF
TGTGCCAGCAGCTCAACCGGGACAGGGGGCGCAGAGACCCAGTACTTC
>TRBJ2-1|.|TRBV4-1|.
CASSQPFGGSSYNEQFF
TGCGCCAGCAGCCAACCTTTTGGAGGGAGCTCCTACAATGAGCAGTTCTTC
>TRBJ2-4|.|TRBV28|.
CASSPLRAAKNIQYF
TGTGCCAGCAGTCCTCTCAGGGCGGCCAAAAACATTCAGTACTTC
>TRBJ2-1|.|TRBV9|.
CASSVGGVYNEQFF
TGTGCCAGCAGCGTTGGCGGGGTTTACAATGAGCAGTTCTTC
>TRBJ2-1|once|TRBV7-6|TRBD2
CASSSQTSGRAYEQFF
TGTGCCAGCAGCTCTCAGACTAGCGGGAGGGCCTATGAGCAGTTCTTC
>TRBJ1-5|.|TRBV6-1|TRBD1
CASSVTGELQPQHF
TGTGCCAGCAGTGTGACAGGGGAACTTCAGCCCCAGCATTTT
>TRBJ2-7|.|TRBV27|TRBD1
CASSSDREQYF
TGTGCCAGCAGTTCGGACAGGGAGCAGTACTTC
>TRBJ1-2|.|TRBV5-4|.
CASSPQVNYGYTF
TGTGCCAGCAGCCCACAGGTTAACTATGGCTACACCTTC
>TRBJ2-7|.|TRBV11-1|.
CASTGGYEQYF
TGTGCCAGCACCGGGGGCTACGAGCAGTACTTC
>TRBJ2-7|.|TRBV5-1|TRBD2
CASSLAGGATPYEQYF
TGCGCCAGCAGCTTGGCCGGGGGGGCAACCCCCTACGAGCAGTACTTC
>TRBJ1-1|.|TRBV4-2|.
CASSQPNTEAFF
TGTGCCAGCAGCCAACCGAACACTGAAGCTTTCTTT
>TRBJ2-3|.|TRBV7-2|.
CASSRKMNPTGTDTQYF
TGTGCCAGCAGCCGGAAAATGAATCCTACCGGCACAGATACGCAGTATTTT
>TRBJ2-2|.|TRBV5-1|.
CASSLGSDLGAGELFF
TGCGCCAGCAGCTTGGGGAGCGACTTGGGAGCCGGGGAGCTGTTTTTT
>TRBJ1-5|.|TRBV2|.
CASRQGSNQPQHF
TGTGCCAGCCGGCAGGGGAGCAATCAGCCCCAGCATTTT
>TRBJ1-3|.|TRBV5-4|.
CASSLLGNTIYF
TGTGCCAGCAGCTTGCTGGGAAACACCATATATTTT
>TRBJ2-7|.|TRBV2|.
CASTRGPPYEQYF
TGTGCCAGCACCCGGGGCCCTCCCTACGAGCAGTACTTC